This is a list of T cell receptor beta chains from one sample in a study of T cell repertoires in cytomegalovirus infection. Using its own MiXCR run on the reads, TCRdb lists one record per CDR3 protein. The sample lists approximately 500,000 distinct CDR3 sequences; about 11% were seen once. Sequencing input: PBMCs. The source of these receptors is a human donor in good health (CMV status not recorded). Some clones in this sample may be carry-over from other donors' samples. CDR3s include the opening cysteine and the closing phenylalanine or tryptophan. A D gene is named only where the DNA matches it firmly. Not all rows give a size; the values are once, few, many and, for expanded clones, a class.

D,J,size,V,CDR3,DNA
NA,TRBJ2-1,many,TRBV6-6,CASTETGLHNEQFF,TGTGCCAGCACCGAGACGGGACTTCACAATGAGCAGTTCTTC
NA,TRBJ2-1,many,TRBV15,CATSGNLAPRPSFSYNEQFF,TGTGCCACCAGCGGAAATTTAGCGCCCCGGCCCTCATTCTCCTACAATGAGCAGTTCTTC
NA,TRBJ2-2,NA,TRBV20-1,CSAREHGDGELFF,TGCAGTGCTAGGGAACACGGGGACGGGGAGCTGTTTTTT
NA,TRBJ1-3,few,TRBV28,CASSLSGRQIYGNTIYF,TGTGCCAGCAGTTTATCGGGACGACAGATATATGGAAACACCATATATTTT
TRBD2,TRBJ2-1,many,TRBV5-4,CASSLSSGSSDEQFF,TGTGCCAGCAGCTTGAGTAGCGGGAGTTCGGATGAGCAGTTCTTC
NA,TRBJ1-4,many,TRBV5-5,CASSRAADSNEKLFF,TGTGCCAGCAGCCGGGCGGCGGACAGTAATGAAAAACTGTTTTTT
TRBD2,TRBJ2-5,NA,TRBV6-2/TRBV6-3,CASSYSWGGETQYF,TGTGCCAGCAGTTACTCGTGGGGGGGAGAGACCCAGTACTTC
NA,TRBJ2-1,few,TRBV11-2,CASSLGAGSSYNEQFF,TGTGCCAGCAGCTTAGGGGCGGGTAGCTCCTACAATGAGCAGTTCTTC
TRBD1,TRBJ1-6,NA,TRBV30,CAWSVDRVGSPLHF,TGTGCCTGGAGTGTAGACAGGGTTGGTTCACCCCTCCACTTT
NA,TRBJ2-7,NA,TRBV18,CASSPGLSASYEQYF,TGTGCCAGCTCACCAGGTCTTTCAGCCTCCTACGAGCAGTACTTC
NA,TRBJ1-1,many,TRBV10-3,CAISGLGVSKNTEAFF,TGTGCCATCAGTGGTTTAGGGGTTTCCAAGAACACTGAAGCTTTCTTT
NA,TRBJ1-1,many,TRBV11-2,CASSLGLADTEAFF,TGTGCCAGCAGCTTAGGCTTGGCAGACACTGAAGCTTTCTTT
TRBD1,TRBJ1-2,NA,TRBV18,CASSPWRDSPNYGYTF,TGTGCCAGCTCACCTTGGCGGGACAGCCCGAACTATGGCTACACCTTC
TRBD1,TRBJ1-6,many,TRBV18,CASSHKRQGLSLRSPLHF,TGTGCCAGCTCCCACAAACGACAGGGGCTGTCCCTAAGATCACCCCTCCACTTT
NA,TRBJ2-7,many,TRBV28,CASSSSTSYEQYF,TGTGCCAGCAGCTCCTCTACCTCCTACGAGCAGTACTTC
NA,TRBJ2-5,NA,TRBV6-5,CASSYEGRQETQYF,TGTGCCAGCAGTTACGAGGGCCGTCAAGAGACCCAGTACTTC
NA,TRBJ2-7,many,TRBV10-3,CAISESAGFYEQYF,TGTGCCATCAGTGAGTCGGCGGGATTCTACGAGCAGTACTTC
TRBD2,TRBJ2-6,many,TRBV20-1,CSASSRSRGVSGANVLTF,TGCAGTGCGAGCTCTAGGAGTCGGGGGGTCTCTGGGGCCAACGTCCTGACTTTC
NA,TRBJ1-1,NA,TRBV2,CASSGQLGTEAFF,TGTGCCAGCAGTGGACAGTTAGGGACTGAAGCTTTCTTT
NA,TRBJ2-7,NA,TRBV29-1,CSVVPHSKVGEQYF,TGCAGCGTTGTCCCCCATTCAAAGGTCGGCGAGCAGTACTTC
NA,TRBJ2-2,NA,TRBV6-2/TRBV6-3,CASSSPGQKGTGELFF,TGTGCCAGCAGTTCTCCCGGACAGAAGGGGACCGGGGAGCTGTTTTTT
NA,TRBJ2-1,NA,TRBV9,CASSVGGRLTYNEQFF,TGTGCTAGCAGCGTAGGTGGGCGGTTGACCTACAATGAGCAGTTCTTC
TRBD1,TRBJ1-2,NA,TRBV2,CASKPGQGRYGYTF,TGTGCCAGCAAGCCCGGACAGGGCCGCTATGGCTACACCTTC
NA,TRBJ2-7,many,TRBV25-1,CASSARTPGFYEQYF,TGTGCCAGCAGTGCGCGGACTCCGGGGTTCTACGAGCAGTACTTC
NA,TRBJ1-2,few,TRBV28,CASNRANYGYTF,TGTGCCAGCAACAGGGCCAACTATGGCTACACCTTC
NA,TRBJ1-5,few,TRBV5-1,CASSMGTNSNQPQHF,TGCGCCAGCAGCATGGGGACAAATAGCAATCAGCCCCAGCATTTT
NA,TRBJ2-4,NA,TRBV29-1,CSVVGTGIKNIQYF,TGCAGCGTTGTGGGGACCGGGATCAAAAACATTCAGTACTTC
NA,TRBJ1-2,many,TRBV6-1,CASSFNREDGYTF,TGTGCCAGCAGTTTTAACAGGGAGGATGGCTACACCTTC
TRBD1,TRBJ1-4,NA,TRBV6-1,CASMRNRGDEKLFF,TGTGCCAGCATGCGGAACAGGGGGGATGAAAAACTGTTTTTT
NA,TRBJ1-1,NA,TRBV10-3,CAIKTGMNTEAFF,TGTGCCATCAAGACAGGAATGAACACTGAAGCTTTCTTT
NA,TRBJ1-5,many,TRBV5-1,CASSLNSQANQPQHF,TGCGCCAGCAGCTTGAACTCACAGGCCAATCAGCCCCAGCATTTT
TRBD1,TRBJ2-1,few,TRBV5-1,CASSLRQGPSYNEQFF,TGCGCCAGCAGCTTACGACAGGGCCCCTCCTACAATGAGCAGTTCTTC
TRBD2,TRBJ2-7,many,TRBV6-1,CASSEEVAGGNEQYF,TGTGCCAGCAGTGAAGAGGTTGCGGGAGGGAACGAGCAGTACTTC
TRBD2,TRBJ2-2,many,TRBV24-1,CATSDRTSGWNTGELFF,TGTGCCACCAGTGATCGGACTAGCGGGTGGAACACCGGGGAGCTGTTTTTT
TRBD2,TRBJ2-5,many,TRBV7-8,CASSLTRGSGTTQETQYF,TGTGCCAGCAGCCTAACCCGGGGTAGCGGGACTACCCAAGAGACCCAGTACTTC
TRBD2,TRBJ2-7,many,TRBV6-1,CAAGRGDYEQYF,TGTGCCGCAGGGAGGGGAGACTACGAGCAGTACTTC
NA,TRBJ1-5,many,TRBV7-8,CASSTLGRHGNQPQHF,TGTGCCAGCAGTACCCTAGGGCGGCACGGCAATCAGCCCCAGCATTTT
NA,TRBJ1-1,NA,TRBV20-1,CSAPPDSENTEAFF,TGCAGTGCCCCCCCCGACAGCGAGAACACTGAAGCTTTCTTT
NA,TRBJ2-3,many,TRBV7-2,CASSFGQRGTDTQYF,TGTGCCAGCAGCTTCGGACAACGGGGCACAGATACGCAGTATTTT
NA,TRBJ2-2,few,TRBV14,CASSGRLAGELFF,TGTGCCAGCAGCGGGAGGCTCGCCGGGGAGCTGTTTTTT
NA,TRBJ2-1,many,TRBV6-6,CASTLSSVEQFF,TGTGCCAGCACCCTCTCTAGTGTTGAGCAGTTCTTC
TRBD1,TRBJ1-2,NA,TRBV28,CASSLTGGIYGYTF,TGTGCCAGCAGTTTGACAGGGGGGATCTATGGCTACACCTTC
NA,TRBJ1-1,many,TRBV6-5,CASSYTPQMNTEAFF,TGTGCCAGCAGTTACACCCCGCAAATGAACACTGAAGCTTTCTTT
TRBD1,TRBJ1-1,NA,TRBV29-1,CSAVRDRNTEAFF,TGCAGCGCTGTACGGGACAGGAACACTGAAGCTTTCTTT
NA,TRBJ2-1,NA,TRBV2,CASSEALPSADNEQFF,TGTGCCAGCAGTGAAGCGCTTCCCAGCGCTGACAATGAGCAGTTCTTC
TRBD1,TRBJ2-2,many,TRBV7-8,CASSHRGYTGELFF,TGTGCCAGCAGCCACAGGGGATACACCGGGGAGCTGTTTTTT
NA,TRBJ2-1,few,TRBV4-2,CASSQGQLGNEQFF,TGTGCCAGCAGCCAAGGACAACTGGGCAATGAGCAGTTCTTC
NA,TRBJ1-1,many,TRBV12-3/TRBV12-4,CASSLSFEAFF,TGTGCCAGCAGTTTAAGCTTTGAAGCTTTCTTT
TRBD1,TRBJ1-2,many,TRBV11-2,CASSLFWDSSYTF,TGTGCCAGCAGCTTATTCTGGGACAGTAGCTACACCTTC
NA,TRBJ2-1,many,TRBV24-1,CATSDSGQMQFF,TGTGCCACCAGTGATTCAGGGCAGATGCAGTTCTTC
NA,TRBJ2-7,many,TRBV7-9,CASSLPRPTPLYEQYF,TGTGCCAGCAGCTTACCACGACCGACCCCCCTCTACGAGCAGTACTTC
NA,TRBJ1-4,many,TRBV20-1,CSAPGRPVTNEKLFF,TGCAGTGCCCCGGGGAGGCCAGTGACTAATGAAAAACTGTTTTTT